This TCR beta chain is from a study of T cell changes during pregnancy in multiple sclerosis. Repertoires were generated with immunoSEQ multiplex PCR, while TCRdb's copy carries only in-frame clones and drops some. Seen here are about 36,000 clones, approximately 90% observed once, and the top ten hold approximately 0.5%. Looked up from germline, CDR1 is SGHRS and CDR2 is YFSETQ. V shed 0 bases and J 7 bases; nucleotides not matched to a gene: 5. This CDR3 comprises 16 residues. This TCR came from a female donor with multiple sclerosis, enrolled in a pregnancy study. This rearrangement joins TRBV5-1 to TRBJ2-1; 12 positions match TRBD1. The source was CD4+ T cells from peripheral blood mononuclear cells, collected in the first trimester of pregnancy. The CDR3 DNA is TGCGCCAGCAGCTTGGTCGGGACAGGGGGCTTAAATGAGCAGTTCTTC. Its protein is CASSLVGTGGLNEQFF.